This TCR beta chain was identified during a study of T cell responses to AZD1222 COVID-19 vaccine. With V trimmed by 0 bases and J by 7 bases, 7 bases remained unmatched. CDR3 length equals 15 residues. Germline lookup yields CDR1 SGHDT and CDR2 YYEEEE. Only in-frame clones appear in the TCRdb table, and some are missing; sequencing was by immunoSEQ multiplex PCR. Of roughly 110,000 clones in the sample, approximately 89% were seen once. This clone was detected once. Its antigen remains unknown. Pooled together were second doses at about 4 or about 12 weeks. Study-wide results and caveats: White British people made up most donors, females outnumbered males, and clonal diversity was possibly underestimated. Without day 14 samples, only post-peak T cell repertoires were studied. Baseline serology detected seropositivity in only five to seven AZD1222 recipients.

The chain links TRBV5-6 to TRBJ2-1, with 7 bases matching TRBD2. The sequence was collected from an adult who received the AZD1222 COVID-19 vaccine. The sample here was peripheral blood, taken 28 days after the second AZD1222 dose. The CDR3 coding sequence is TGTGCCAGCAGCTTGGACGGACTAGGTATTAATGAGCAGTTCTTC. Its translation is CASSLDGLGINEQFF. The whole variable domain, remainder taken from reference TRBV5-6 and TRBJ2-1, is DAGVTQSPTHLIKTRGQQVTLRCSPKSGHDTVSWYQQALGQGPQFIFQYYEEEERQRGNFPDRFSGHQFPNYSSELNVNALLLGDSALYLCASSLDGLGINEQFFGPGTRLTVL.